Reported below is one T cell receptor beta chain. It lacks a known antigen. There are no base qualities to consult, and no much larger clone falls within one base. CDR1 and CDR2, per the germline V gene (reference sequence), are SEHNR and FQNEAQ. V is trimmed back by 9 bases and J by 4 bases, and the junction contains 5 bases that no gene match accounts for. The CDR3 runs 13 amino acids, cysteine and phenylalanine included. Solely the CDR3 DNA is kept, with 39 bases framed from the first base. This specimen belongs to a study of control samples from healthy donors and cancer patients (dated by TCRdb to between 2020 and 2021). The library was generated by the immunoSEQ multiplex PCR assay. TCRdb carries this immuneACCESS record with in-frame sequences only. Its versions omit some clonotypes, under half of them owing to an unresolved V gene in the studies checked, with the rest unexplained. This sample is represented by 75,000 to 100,000 clones; almost 90% of them were singletons. The ten largest clones add up to 14% of the sample.

The chain links TRBV7-9 with TRBJ2-2; 7 bases in the junction line up with TRBD1. Sequences were obtained from blood. The TCR originated in a man aged 30-40 years in good health. The nucleotides read TGTGCCAGGATGGGACAGTCCACCGGGGAGCTGTTTTTT. Translated, this is CARMGQSTGELFF.